The 28 T cell receptor beta chains in this list originate from one sample, sequenced in a study of blood T cells in healthy people across ages. A second PCR of about 7 to 12 cycles used a sample-barcoded 5' primer and a J-beta primer mix. TCRdb reprocessed the 5' RACE reads via MiXCR and lists one record per CDR3 protein. Altogether about 670,000 distinct CDR3 sequences are present, approximately 40% being singletons, with the ten largest covering approximately 31%. The sample was blood. The receptors stem from an older man in good health.

The count of this clonotype is one. The genes are TRBV6-2 or TRBV6-3 and TRBJ2-7, with unresolved D. The ends were cut back, 6 bases at V and 3 bases at J, with 9 bases in the middle. Germline V gene sequence: CDR1 MNHEY, CDR2 SVGEGT. The CDR3 extends over 12 amino acids. Here the CDR3 reads CASRELLYEQYF. CDR3 bases: TGTGCCAGCAGGGAACTTCTCTACGAGCAGTACTTC.

The rearrangement uses TRBV5-4 and TRBJ2-5, with D unresolved. With 5 bases removed from V and 3 bases from J, the gap between germline ends came to 14 bases. Germline V gives CDR1 SGHNT, CDR2 YYREEE (reference sequence). There are 14 residues in the CDR3. The CDR3 bases are TGTGCCAGCAGTTGGGATCGAGTAGAAGAGACCCAGTACTTC. It is translated as CASSWDRVEETQYF.

This clonotype has more than one count but fewer than ten. The chain combines TRBV20-1 with TRBJ1-5, with D maybe TRBD1 (5 bases). The CDR3 covers 14 residues. Germline V gene lookup returns CDR1 DFQATT and CDR2 SNEGSKA (reference sequence). The V end lost 5 bases, the J end lost 2 bases, and 13 bases lay between the germline ends. Here the CDR3 reads CSAPPGPGNQPQHF. The DNA of the CDR3 is TGCAGTGCTCCCCCAGGGCCGGGCAATCAGCCCCAGCATTTT.

The chain couples TRBV7-9 to TRBJ1-1; D remains ambiguous. V lost 6 bases and J lost 5, with 16 bases in between. The CDR3 length is 14 residues. Germline V gene data show CDR1 as SEHNR and CDR2 as FQNEAQ (reference sequence). The chain's CDR3 is CASRTAEVWTEAFF. The CDR3 DNA is TGTGCCAGCAGAACAGCGGAGGTCTGGACTGAAGCTTTCTTT.

This rearrangement joins TRBV21-1 to TRBJ1-6. TRBV21-1 is listed as a pseudogene. The CDR3 extends over 17 amino acids. CDR3 protein: CASSQGRNSSYNSPLHF. CDR3 in DNA: TGTGCCAGCAGCCAAGGTCGGAATAGCTCCTATAATTCACCCCTCCACTTT.

This clonotype was recorded many times. This chain joins TRBV7-2 and TRBJ2-5; no definite D call. Deletions cut 1 base from V and 5 bases from J, with 11 bases between. This CDR3 comprises 14 residues. The germline gives CDR1 SGHTA, CDR2 FQGNSA. In DNA form, the CDR3 reads TGTGCCAGCAGCTTAGGTAGAAACGCCGAGACCCAGTACTTC. Amino acids: CASSLGRNAETQYF.

In this sample, this clonotype turned up a few times. This chain uses TRBV7-2 with TRBJ2-7; TRBD1 or TRBD2 may be the D gene (5 bases each). The CDR3 runs 13 residues. The germline V gene has CDR1 SGHTA and CDR2 FQGNSA. Trimming pared 4 bases from V and 6 bases from J, leaving 13 bases between. The CDR3 reads CASSWWGSGEQYF. CDR3 nucleotide sequence: TGTGCCAGCAGCTGGTGGGGGTCTGGCGAGCAGTACTTC.

The V call is TRBV29-1, the J call TRBJ2-5; 8 bases line up with TRBD1. In germline, CDR1 is SQVTM, CDR2 ANQGSEA. After removal of 4 bases from V and 11 bases from J, the junction contained 12 bases not matched to a gene. The CDR3 runs to 13 residues. The chain's CDR3 is CSVGGQGFDEQYF. The DNA of the CDR3 is TGCAGCGTTGGTGGACAGGGCTTCGATGAGCAGTACTTC.

The chain links TRBV6-2 or TRBV6-3 to TRBJ2-1; D may correspond to TRBD1 or TRBD2 (6 bases each). The CDR3 covers 17 residues. The germline gives CDR1 MNHEY, CDR2 SVGEGT. V was pared by 6 bases and J by 8 bases, with 26 bases between. In nucleotides, the CDR3 is TGTGCCAGCAGCTACGCCCTCCCCGGGGGCTTGGGCGATGAGCAGTTCTTC. Translated: CASSYALPGGLGDEQFF.

This sequence joins TRBV6-5 and TRBJ1-1, with D uncertain. The germline V gene encodes CDR1 MNHEY and CDR2 SVGAGI. The CDR3 totals 15 residues. The ends were cut back, 2 bases at V and 3 bases at J, with 13 bases in the middle. CDR3 sequence: CASSYGDRSDTEAFF. CDR3 DNA sequence: TGTGCCAGCAGTTACGGGGATAGATCGGACACTGAAGCTTTCTTT.

Regarding this clonotype: An end of the junction differs from the germline gene, which may be a read error. This chain connects TRBV12-3 or TRBV12-4 to TRBJ2-5; 7 bases map to TRBD2. The DNA end favors TRBJ2-7, so the J call may be wrong. The CDR3 extends over 14 amino acids. DNA for the CDR3: TGTGCCAACAGTCGGACTGGCGGGGGTAACGAGCAGTACTTC. Amino acid sequence: CANSRTGGGNEQYF.

Worth noting for this clonotype: A junction end diverges from the germline sequence, so it may reflect a read error. V is TRBV18 and J is TRBJ2-5, with a tentative D call TRBD1 (6 bases). The CDR3 is made up of 12 amino acids. Per germline, CDR1 KGHSH and CDR2 LQKENI. The CDR3 bases are TGTGCCAGCTCACCTAGTGGGGGCGGCCGGTTCTTC. Translation: CASSPSGGGRFF.

The chain has TRBV20-1 and TRBJ2-1, with D perhaps TRBD2 (6 bases). Per the germline V gene, CDR1 is DFQATT and CDR2 is SNEGSKA (reference sequence). The CDR3 extends over 15 amino acids. Trimming cost V 1 base and J 5 bases, with 15 bases left between them. In nucleotides, the CDR3 is TGCAGTGCTAGAGCACGTAGCGGATCCCACAATGAGCAGTTCTTC. Protein product: CSARARSGSHNEQFF.

The V and J genes are TRBV5-1 and TRBJ1-4; no clear D. V was pared by 4 bases and J by 0 bases, with 10 bases between. The CDR3 sequence is 15 residues long. Germline V gene data show CDR1 as SGHRS and CDR2 as YFSETQ. CDR3 sequence (DNA): TGCGCCAGCAGCCCCAGCCACGCAACTAATGAAAAACTGTTTTTT. Its protein is CASSPSHATNEKLFF. The variable domain in full, with the rest retrieved from reference TRBV5-1 and TRBJ1-4, is KAGVTQTPRYLIKTRGQQVTLSCSPISGHRSVSWYQQTPGQGLQFLFEYFSETQRNKGNFPGRFSGRQFSNSRSEMNVSTLELGDSALYLCASSPSHATNEKLFFGSGTQLSVL.

A few counts support this clonotype. The chain is built from TRBV20-1 and TRBJ2-5; D is possibly TRBD1 (5 bases). With 2 bases removed from V and 5 bases from J, the gap between germline ends came to 12 bases. This CDR3 comprises 13 residues. From germline, CDR1 is DFQATT and CDR2 SNEGSKA (reference sequence). CDR3 DNA: TGCAGTGCTAGAAGACAGCTCGGGGAGACCCAGTACTTC. Translated: CSARRQLGETQYF.

The DNA for the CDR3 is TGTGCCAGCAGCGGTGGGACAGGGAACACTGAAGCTTTCTTT. Protein: CASSGGTGNTEAFF. This chain joins TRBV7-8 and TRBJ1-1; 8 nucleotides match TRBD1. This CDR3 has 14 residues. The V segment lost 5 bases and the J segment 1 base; nucleotides outside the gene matches: 3. The germline V gene has CDR1 SGHVS and CDR2 FQNEAQ.

This clonotype has ten or more counts. The chain uses TRBV6-2 or TRBV6-3 and TRBJ2-3; the D is unclear. The CDR3 totals 12 residues. Germline CDR1 and CDR2: MNHEY and SVGEGT. The ends were cut back, 4 bases at V and 7 bases at J, with 9 bases in the middle. The CDR3 nucleotides read TGTGCCAGCAGTTTTTCAGCGCATACGCAGTATTTT. It is translated as CASSFSAHTQYF.

This clonotype was recorded a few times. The chain has TRBV4-2 and TRBJ2-1; 10 bases are a match to TRBD2. Unmatched junction bases numbered 10, after V lost 1 base and J lost 4 bases. CDR3 length equals 18 residues. From germline, CDR1 is LGHNA and CDR2 YNFKEQ. DNA of the CDR3: TGTGCCAGCAGCCAAGTCCGGGCTAGCGGGAGTAATTACAATGAGCAGTTCTTC. It encodes CASSQVRASGSNYNEQFF.

The chain couples TRBV5-5 to TRBJ2-5; a weak D match, TRBD2 (5 bases). The J call may be wrong; the DNA end is better matched by TRBJ2-4. The germline CDR1 and CDR2 sequences are SGHKS and YYEKEE (reference sequence). The CDR3 is 14 residues long. The CDR3 DNA reads TGTGCCAGCAGCTTGGGATCGGGCGGGAACATTCAGTACTTC. Its translation is CASSLGSGGNIQYF.

The V call is TRBV6-2 or TRBV6-3, the J call TRBJ2-1; 8 nucleotides match TRBD2. The germline CDR1 and CDR2 sequences are MNHEY and SVGEGT. V dropped 8 bases and J dropped 8; count of bases not matched to a gene: 11. This CDR3 is built from 14 residues. CDR3 loop: CASVRTSSWDEQFF. As DNA, the CDR3 is TGTGCCAGCGTTAGGACTAGCAGTTGGGATGAGCAGTTCTTC.

The chain combines TRBV30 with TRBJ2-2; 7 positions match TRBD1. CDR3 length: 13 residues. The germline V gene has CDR1 GTSNPN and CDR2 SVGIG (reference sequence). J gave up 5 bases and V 3 bases, and 3 bases lay outside the gene matches. The CDR3: CAWRQGVTGELFF. The CDR3 bases are TGTGCCTGGAGGCAGGGGGTAACCGGGGAGCTGTTTTTT.

V is TRBV11-1 and J is TRBJ1-6; no definite D call. There are 14 residues in the CDR3. V lost 4 bases to trimming and J lost 10 bases, with 14 bases between them. The V gene's germline CDR1 is SGHAT and CDR2 FQDESV (reference sequence). The CDR3 DNA reads TGTGCCAGCAGCTGGGAAGACGCGCGCTCACCCCTCCACTTT. Translating gives CASSWEDARSPLHF.

This clonotype has a count of ten or more. The V call is TRBV9, the J call TRBJ1-1, with TRBD1 as a possible D gene (6 bases). Germline CDR1 reads SGDLS; CDR2 reads YYNGEE. The CDR3 is made up of 13 amino acids. Trimming removed 5 bases from V and 7 bases from J, with 15 bases in between. The CDR3 reads CASSPQGRGEAFF. CDR3 DNA: TGTGCCAGCAGTCCACAGGGTCGGGGTGAAGCTTTCTTT.

The chain carries TRBV6-1 and TRBJ2-7, with D tentatively TRBD2 (6 bases). The CDR3 is 15 amino acids. Germline V gives CDR1 MNHNS, CDR2 SASEGT. V was clipped by 2 bases and J by 1 base, with 12 bases between them. The CDR3 here is CASSEPGLLSYEQYF. The DNA of the CDR3 is TGTGCCAGCAGTGAACCGGGACTTCTGTCCTACGAGCAGTACTTC.

This clonotype was seen a handful of times. V and J are TRBV7-6 and TRBJ2-7, with no clear D. Trimming stripped 2 bases from V and 4 bases from J, with 12 bases between. Looked up from germline, CDR1 is SGHVS and CDR2 is FNYEAQ. The CDR3 length is 14 residues. CDR3 sequence (DNA): TGTGCCAGCAGCTTATTTCCCCTCGGGTACGAGCAGTACTTC. Protein sequence: CASSLFPLGYEQYF.

Only one count was recorded for this clonotype. This chain links TRBV11-2 with TRBJ2-5, with D unclear. With 2 bases removed from V and 5 bases from J, the gap between germline ends came to 12 bases. Germline values: CDR1 SGHAT, CDR2 FQNNGV. This CDR3 is built from 14 residues. This chain's CDR3 is CASSLSSPGETQYF. CDR3 nucleotide sequence: TGTGCCAGCAGCTTAAGTTCGCCCGGGGAGACCCAGTACTTC. The full variable domain, rest sourced from reference TRBV11-2 and TRBJ2-5, is EAGVAQSPRYKIIEKRQSVAFWCNPISGHATLYWYQQILGQGPKLLIQFQNNGVVDDSQLPKDRFSAERLKGVDSTLKIQPAKLEDSAVYLCASSLSSPGETQYFGPGTRLLVL.

This clonotype was picked up a small number of times. The chain employs TRBV3-1 and TRBJ2-5; 11 bases are shared with TRBD2. With 4 bases clipped from V and 0 bases from J, the junction kept 10 bases outside the gene matches. Germline CDR1 reads LGHDT; CDR2 reads YNNKEL (reference sequence). The CDR3 contains 18 residues. CDR3 nucleotides: TGTGCCAGCAGCCCACCCTCAAGACTAGCGGGGTACCAAGAGACCCAGTACTTC. Protein sequence: CASSPPSRLAGYQETQYF.

The sample holds a few counts of this clonotype. The rearrangement links TRBV20-1 to TRBJ2-3; 11 bases align to TRBD2. Germline V gene sequence: CDR1 DFQATT, CDR2 SNEGSKA (reference sequence). V shed 5 bases and J 2 bases; nucleotides not matched to a gene: 6. This CDR3 spans 15 amino acids. The CDR3, as DNA: TGCAGTGCTCCGCAGACTAGCGGGGTCACAGATACGCAGTATTTT. It specifies CSAPQTSGVTDTQYF.